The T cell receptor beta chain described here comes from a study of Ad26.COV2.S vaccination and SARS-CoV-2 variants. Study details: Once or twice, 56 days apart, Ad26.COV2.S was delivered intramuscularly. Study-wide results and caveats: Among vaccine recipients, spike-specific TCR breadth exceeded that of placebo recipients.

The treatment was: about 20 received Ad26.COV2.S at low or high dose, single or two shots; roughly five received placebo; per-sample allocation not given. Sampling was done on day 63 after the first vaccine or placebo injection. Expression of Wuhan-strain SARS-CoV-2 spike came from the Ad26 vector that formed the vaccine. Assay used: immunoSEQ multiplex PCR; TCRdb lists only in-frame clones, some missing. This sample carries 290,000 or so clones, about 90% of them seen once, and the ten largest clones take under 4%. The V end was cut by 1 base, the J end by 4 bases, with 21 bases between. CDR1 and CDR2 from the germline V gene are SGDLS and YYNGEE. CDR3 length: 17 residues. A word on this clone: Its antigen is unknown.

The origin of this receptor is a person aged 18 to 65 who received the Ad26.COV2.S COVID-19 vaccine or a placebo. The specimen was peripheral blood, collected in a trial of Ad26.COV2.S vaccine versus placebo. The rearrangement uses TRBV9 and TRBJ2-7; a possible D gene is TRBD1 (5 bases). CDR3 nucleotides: TGTGCCAGCAGCGTACCCCTTCAGGGCAGTAAGGCTTACGAGCAGTACTTC. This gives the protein CASSVPLQGSKAYEQYF.